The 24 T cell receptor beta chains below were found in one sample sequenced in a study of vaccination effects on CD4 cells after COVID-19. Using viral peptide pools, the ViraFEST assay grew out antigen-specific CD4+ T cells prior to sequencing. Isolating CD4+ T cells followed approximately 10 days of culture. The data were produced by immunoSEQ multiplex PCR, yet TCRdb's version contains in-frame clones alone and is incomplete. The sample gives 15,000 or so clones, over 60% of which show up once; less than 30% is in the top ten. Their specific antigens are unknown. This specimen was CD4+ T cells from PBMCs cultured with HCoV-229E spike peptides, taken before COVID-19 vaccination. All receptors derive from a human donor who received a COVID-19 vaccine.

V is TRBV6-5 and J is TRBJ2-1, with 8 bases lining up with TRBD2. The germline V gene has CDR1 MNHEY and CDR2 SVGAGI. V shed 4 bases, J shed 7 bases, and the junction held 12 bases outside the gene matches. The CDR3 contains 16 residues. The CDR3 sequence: CASSSPPGGLRNEQFF. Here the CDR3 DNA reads TGTGCCAGCAGTTCCCCCCCGGGAGGGTTAAGGAATGAGCAGTTCTTC.

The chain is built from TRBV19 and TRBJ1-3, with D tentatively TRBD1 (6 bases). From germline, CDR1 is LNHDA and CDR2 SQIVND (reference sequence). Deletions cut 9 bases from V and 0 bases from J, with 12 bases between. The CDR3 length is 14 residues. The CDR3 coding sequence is TGTGCCAGCAAGGACAGTAGCTCTGGAAACACCATATATTTT. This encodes CASKDSSSGNTIYF.

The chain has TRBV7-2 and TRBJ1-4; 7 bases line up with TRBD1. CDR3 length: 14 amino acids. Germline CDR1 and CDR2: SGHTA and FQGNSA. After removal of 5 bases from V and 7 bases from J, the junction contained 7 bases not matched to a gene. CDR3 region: CASSLGGLGEKLFF. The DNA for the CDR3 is TGTGCCAGCAGCCTAGGGGGCTTAGGTGAAAAACTGTTTTTT.

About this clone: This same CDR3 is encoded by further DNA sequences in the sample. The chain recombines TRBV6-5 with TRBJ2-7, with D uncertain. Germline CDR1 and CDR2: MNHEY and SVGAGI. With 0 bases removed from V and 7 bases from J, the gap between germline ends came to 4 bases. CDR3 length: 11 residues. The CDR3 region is CASSYSREQYF. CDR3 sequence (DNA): TGTGCCAGCAGTTACTCGAGGGAGCAGTACTTC.

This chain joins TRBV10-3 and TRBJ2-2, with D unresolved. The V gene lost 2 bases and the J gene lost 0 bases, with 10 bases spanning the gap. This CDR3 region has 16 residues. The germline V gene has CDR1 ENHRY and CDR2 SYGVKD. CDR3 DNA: TGTGCCATCAGTGAGGGCCGGACCGCGAACACCGGGGAGCTGTTTTTT. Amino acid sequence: CAISEGRTANTGELFF.

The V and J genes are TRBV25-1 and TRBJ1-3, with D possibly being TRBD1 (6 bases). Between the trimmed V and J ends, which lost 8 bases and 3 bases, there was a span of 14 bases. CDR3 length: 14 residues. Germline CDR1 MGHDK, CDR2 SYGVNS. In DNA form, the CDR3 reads TGTGCCAGCCGGGAAACAGGGAGTGGAAACACCATATATTTT. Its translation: CASRETGSGNTIYF.

CDR3 nucleotides: TGTGCCAGCAGTTCACACATGAACACTGAAGCTTTCTTT. Its translation: CASSSHMNTEAFF. The V and J genes are TRBV28 and TRBJ1-1, with D unresolved. Germline lookup yields CDR1 MDHEN and CDR2 SYDVKM. The CDR3 extends over 13 amino acids. Trimming removed 4 bases from V and 0 bases from J, with 6 bases in between.

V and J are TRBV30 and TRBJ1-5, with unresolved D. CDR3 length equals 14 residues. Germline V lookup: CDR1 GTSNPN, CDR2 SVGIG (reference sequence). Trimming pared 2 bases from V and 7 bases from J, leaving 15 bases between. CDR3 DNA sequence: TGTGCCTGGAGTCAACCGGAGGCCAGCCAGCCCCAGCATTTT. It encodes CAWSQPEASQPQHF.

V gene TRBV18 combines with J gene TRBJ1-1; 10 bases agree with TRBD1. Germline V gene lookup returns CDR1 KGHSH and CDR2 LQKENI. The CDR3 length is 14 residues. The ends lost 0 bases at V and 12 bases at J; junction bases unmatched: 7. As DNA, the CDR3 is TGTGCCAGCTCACCACCGACAGGGGGCCTTGGTCCTTTCTTT. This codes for CASSPPTGGLGPFF.

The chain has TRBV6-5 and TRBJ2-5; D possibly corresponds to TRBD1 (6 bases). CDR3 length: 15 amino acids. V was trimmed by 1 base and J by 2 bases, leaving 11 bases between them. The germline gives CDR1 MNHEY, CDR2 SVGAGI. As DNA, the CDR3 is TGTGCCAGCAGTTACTTTCGAGGACAGCAAGAGACCCAGTACTTC. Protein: CASSYFRGQQETQYF.

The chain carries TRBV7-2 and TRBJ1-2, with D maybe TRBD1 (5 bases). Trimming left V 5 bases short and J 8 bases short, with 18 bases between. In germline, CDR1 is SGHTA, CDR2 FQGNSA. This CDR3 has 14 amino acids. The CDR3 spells CASSVDPSGSGYTF. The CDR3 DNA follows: TGTGCCAGCAGCGTGGACCCCTCAGGGTCCGGCTACACCTTC.

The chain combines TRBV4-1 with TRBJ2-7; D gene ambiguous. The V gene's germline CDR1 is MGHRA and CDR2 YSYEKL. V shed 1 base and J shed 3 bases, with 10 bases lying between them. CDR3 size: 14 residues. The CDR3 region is CASSQGRSYYEQYF. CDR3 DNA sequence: TGCGCCAGCAGCCAAGGGCGGAGCTACTACGAGCAGTACTTC.

DNA for the CDR3: TGTGCCAGCAACAAGGGCGGGAGCAATCAGCCCCAGCATTTT. Translated: CASNKGGSNQPQHF. V is TRBV5-5 and J is TRBJ1-5; D not certain. The CDR3 is made up of 14 amino acids. Germline CDR1 is SGHKS and CDR2 is YYEKEE (reference sequence). The ends were cut back, 6 bases at V and 1 base at J, with 11 bases in the middle. Complete variable domain (other parts from reference TRBV5-5 and TRBJ1-5): DAGVTQSPTHLIKTRGQQVTLRCSPISGHKSVSWYQQVLGQGPQFIFQYYEKEERGRGNFPDRFSARQFPNYSSELNVNALLLGDSALYLCASNKGGSNQPQHFGDGTRLSIL.

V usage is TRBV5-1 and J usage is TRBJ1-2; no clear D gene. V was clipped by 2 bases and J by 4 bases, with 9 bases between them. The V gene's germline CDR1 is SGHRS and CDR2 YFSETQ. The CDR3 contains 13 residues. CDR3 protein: CASSFESGYGYTF. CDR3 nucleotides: TGCGCCAGCAGCTTTGAGTCGGGCTATGGCTACACCTTC.

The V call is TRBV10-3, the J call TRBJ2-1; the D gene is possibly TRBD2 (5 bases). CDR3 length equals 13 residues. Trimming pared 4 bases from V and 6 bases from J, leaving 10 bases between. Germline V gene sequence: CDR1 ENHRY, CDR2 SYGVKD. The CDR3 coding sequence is TGTGCCATCAGTGTCAGTAGCGTCAATGAGCAGTTCTTC. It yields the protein CAISVSSVNEQFF.

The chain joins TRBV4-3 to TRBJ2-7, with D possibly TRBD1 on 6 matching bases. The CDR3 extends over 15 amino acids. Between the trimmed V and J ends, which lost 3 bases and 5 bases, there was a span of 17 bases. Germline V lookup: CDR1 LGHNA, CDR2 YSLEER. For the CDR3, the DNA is TGCGCCAGCAGCCATGTGGGGGCAGGGGACAACGAGCAGTACTTC. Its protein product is CASSHVGAGDNEQYF.

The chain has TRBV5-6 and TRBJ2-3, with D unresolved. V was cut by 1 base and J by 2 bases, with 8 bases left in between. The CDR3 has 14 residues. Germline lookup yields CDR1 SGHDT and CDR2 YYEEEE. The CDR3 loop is CASSLKRFTDTQYF. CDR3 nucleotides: TGTGCCAGCAGCTTGAAAAGGTTCACAGATACGCAGTATTTT. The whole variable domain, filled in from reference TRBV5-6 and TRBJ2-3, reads DAGVTQSPTHLIKTRGQQVTLRCSPKSGHDTVSWYQQALGQGPQFIFQYYEEEERQRGNFPDRFSGHQFPNYSSELNVNALLLGDSALYLCASSLKRFTDTQYFGPGTRLTVL.

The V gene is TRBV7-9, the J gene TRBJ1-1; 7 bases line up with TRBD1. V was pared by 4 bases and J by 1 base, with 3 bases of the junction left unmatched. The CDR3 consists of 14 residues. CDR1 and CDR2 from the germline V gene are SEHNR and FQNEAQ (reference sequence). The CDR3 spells CASSSGTANTEAFF. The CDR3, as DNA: TGTGCCAGCAGCTCTGGGACAGCGAACACTGAAGCTTTCTTT.

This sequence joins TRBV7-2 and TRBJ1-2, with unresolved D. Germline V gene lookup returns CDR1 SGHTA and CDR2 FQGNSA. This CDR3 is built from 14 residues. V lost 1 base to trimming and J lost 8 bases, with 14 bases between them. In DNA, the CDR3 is TGTGCCAGCAGCTTAGAGGGTAACCTCGGAGGCTACACCTTC. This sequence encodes CASSLEGNLGGYTF.

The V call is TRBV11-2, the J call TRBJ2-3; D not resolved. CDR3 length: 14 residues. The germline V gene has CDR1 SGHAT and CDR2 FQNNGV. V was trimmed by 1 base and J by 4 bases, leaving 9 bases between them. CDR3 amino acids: CASSLGLVPDTQYF. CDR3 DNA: TGTGCCAGCAGCTTAGGGCTAGTTCCAGATACGCAGTATTTT.

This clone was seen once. The CDR3 spells CAIRKGGSGTGELFF. In DNA, the CDR3 is TGTGCCATCAGGAAAGGGGGTTCAGGCACCGGGGAGCTGTTTTTT. The V call is TRBV10-3, the J call TRBJ2-2, with D perhaps matching TRBD1 (6 bases). Germline loops: CDR1 ENHRY, CDR2 SYGVKD. With 6 bases removed from V and 4 bases from J, the gap between germline ends came to 15 bases. The CDR3 sequence is 15 residues long.

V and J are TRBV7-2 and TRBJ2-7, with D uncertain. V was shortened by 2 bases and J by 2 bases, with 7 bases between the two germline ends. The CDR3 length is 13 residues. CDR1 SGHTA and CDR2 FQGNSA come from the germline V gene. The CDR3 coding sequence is TGTGCCAGCAGCTTACCAGGCCCCTACGAGCAGTACTTC. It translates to CASSLPGPYEQYF. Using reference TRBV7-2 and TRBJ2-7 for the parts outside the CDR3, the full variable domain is GAGVSQSPSNKVTEKGKDVELRCDPISGHTALYWYRQSLGQGLEFLIYFQGNSAPDKSGLPSDRFSAERTGGSVSTLTIQRTQQEDSAVYLCASSLPGPYEQYFGPGTRLTVT.

The DNA of the CDR3 is TGCGCCAGCAGCCTCGGGACTAGCGGGGCGACGGCAGCAGATACGCAGTATTTT. Its translation is CASSLGTSGATAADTQYF. This chain joins TRBV5-1 and TRBJ2-3; 13 bases fit TRBD2. CDR3 length: 18 amino acids. V was pared by 4 bases and J by 4 bases, with 12 bases of the junction left unmatched. Germline V gene sequence: CDR1 SGHRS, CDR2 YFSETQ.

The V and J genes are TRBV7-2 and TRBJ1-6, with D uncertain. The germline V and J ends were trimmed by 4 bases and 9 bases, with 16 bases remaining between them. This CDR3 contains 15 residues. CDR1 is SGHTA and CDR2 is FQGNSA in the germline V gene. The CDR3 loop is CASSSEYKGGSPLHF. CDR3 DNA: TGTGCCAGCAGCTCTGAGTATAAGGGAGGTTCACCCCTCCACTTT. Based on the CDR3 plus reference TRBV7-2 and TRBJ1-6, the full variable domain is GAGVSQSPSNKVTEKGKDVELRCDPISGHTALYWYRQSLGQGLEFLIYFQGNSAPDKSGLPSDRFSAERTGGSVSTLTIQRTQQEDSAVYLCASSSEYKGGSPLHFGNGTRLTVT.